This paragraph reports one T cell receptor beta chain. Its cognate antigen is unknown. Generated by immunoSEQ multiplex PCR, the TCRdb table keeps only in-frame clones and is missing some. The table records roughly 150,000 clones, approximately 86% of them present only once. This CDR3 has 14 amino acids. Germline-derived CDR1 and CDR2 are SGHNT and YENEEA. Trimming took 3 bases from V and 4 from J, leaving 10 bases between them. The data were taken from a study of cytomegalovirus exposure and HLA in healthy donors. Study-level information: A subsequent analysis reported that the 95 to 150 validation repertoires were produced on the same platform that had also been used for the 666 first-cohort repertoires.

While the first cohort had around 700 subjects, the donors belonged to the separate validation cohort of about 130 subjects. Regarding the study as a whole: Cytomegalovirus association was assigned to around 150 TCR beta chains.

This clonotype was sampled from a young woman in good health and CMV-seronegative. This chain uses TRBV11-3 with TRBJ1-3; tentatively, D is TRBD1 (6 bases). The sample was PBMCs. The CDR3 region is CASSFGTRGNTIYF. The CDR3 DNA reads TGTGCCAGCAGCTTCGGGACAAGAGGAAACACCATATATTTT.